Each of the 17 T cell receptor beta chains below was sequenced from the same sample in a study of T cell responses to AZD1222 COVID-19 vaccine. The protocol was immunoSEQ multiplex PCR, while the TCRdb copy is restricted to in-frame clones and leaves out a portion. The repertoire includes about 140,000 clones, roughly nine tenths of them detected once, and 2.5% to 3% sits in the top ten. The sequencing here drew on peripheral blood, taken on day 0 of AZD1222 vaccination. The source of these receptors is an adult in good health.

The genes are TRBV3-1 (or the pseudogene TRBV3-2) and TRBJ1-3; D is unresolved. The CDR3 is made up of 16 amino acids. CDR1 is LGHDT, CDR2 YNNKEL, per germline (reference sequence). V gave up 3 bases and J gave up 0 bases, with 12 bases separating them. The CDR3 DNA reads TGTGCCAGCAGCCAGCGGGTTTTAAGCTCTGGAAACACCATATATTTT. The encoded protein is CASSQRVLSSGNTIYF.

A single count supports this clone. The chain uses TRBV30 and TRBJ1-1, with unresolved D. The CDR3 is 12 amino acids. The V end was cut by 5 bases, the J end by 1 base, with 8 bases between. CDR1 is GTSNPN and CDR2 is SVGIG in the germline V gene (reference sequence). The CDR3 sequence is CAWAAWNTEAFF. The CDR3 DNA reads TGTGCCTGGGCGGCATGGAACACTGAAGCTTTCTTT.

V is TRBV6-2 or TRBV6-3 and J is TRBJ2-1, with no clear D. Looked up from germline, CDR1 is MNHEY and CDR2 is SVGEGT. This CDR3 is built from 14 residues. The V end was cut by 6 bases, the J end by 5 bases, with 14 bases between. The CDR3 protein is CASSQSPYNNEQFF. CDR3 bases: TGTGCCAGCAGCCAAAGCCCCTATAACAATGAGCAGTTCTTC.

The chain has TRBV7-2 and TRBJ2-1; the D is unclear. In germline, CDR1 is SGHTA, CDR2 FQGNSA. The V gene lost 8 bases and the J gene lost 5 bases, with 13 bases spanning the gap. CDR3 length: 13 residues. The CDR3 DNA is TGTGCCAGCTCCCGTGGGCCCAACAATGAGCAGTTCTTC. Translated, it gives CASSRGPNNEQFF.

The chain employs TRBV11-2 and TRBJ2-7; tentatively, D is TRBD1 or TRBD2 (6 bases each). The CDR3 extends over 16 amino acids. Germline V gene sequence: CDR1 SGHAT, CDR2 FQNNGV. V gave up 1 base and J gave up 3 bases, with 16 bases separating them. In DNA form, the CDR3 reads TGTGCCAGCAGCTTAGCCCCCCGGGGGCGATACTACGAGCAGTACTTC. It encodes CASSLAPRGRYYEQYF. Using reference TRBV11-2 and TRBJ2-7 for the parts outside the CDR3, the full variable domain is EAGVAQSPRYKIIEKRQSVAFWCNPISGHATLYWYQQILGQGPKLLIQFQNNGVVDDSQLPKDRFSAERLKGVDSTLKIQPAKLEDSAVYLCASSLAPRGRYYEQYFGPGTRLTVT.

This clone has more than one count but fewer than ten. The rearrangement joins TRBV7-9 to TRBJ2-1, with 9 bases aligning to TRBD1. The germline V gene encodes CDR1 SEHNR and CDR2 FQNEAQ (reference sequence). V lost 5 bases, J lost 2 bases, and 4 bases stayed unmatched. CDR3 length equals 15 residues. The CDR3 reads CASSHRDRAYNEQFF. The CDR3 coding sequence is TGTGCCAGCAGCCACCGGGACAGGGCCTACAATGAGCAGTTCTTC.

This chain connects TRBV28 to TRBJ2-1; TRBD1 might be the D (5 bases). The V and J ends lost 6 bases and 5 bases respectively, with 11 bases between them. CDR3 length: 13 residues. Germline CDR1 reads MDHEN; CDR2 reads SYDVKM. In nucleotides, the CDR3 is TGTGCCAGCAGGGGGCAGGTACACAATGAGCAGTTCTTC. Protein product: CASRGQVHNEQFF.

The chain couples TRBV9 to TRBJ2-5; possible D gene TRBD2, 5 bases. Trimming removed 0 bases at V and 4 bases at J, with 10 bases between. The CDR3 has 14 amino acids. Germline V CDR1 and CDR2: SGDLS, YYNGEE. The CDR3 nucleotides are TGTGCCAGCAGCGTAGGTAGCGTGGGAGAGACCCAGTACTTC. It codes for CASSVGSVGETQYF.

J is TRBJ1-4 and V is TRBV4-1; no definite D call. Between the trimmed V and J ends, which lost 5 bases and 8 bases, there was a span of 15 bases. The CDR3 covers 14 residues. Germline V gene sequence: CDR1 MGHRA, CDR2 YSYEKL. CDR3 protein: CASSYTDVGEKLFF. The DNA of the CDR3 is TGCGCCAGCAGCTACACGGATGTAGGGGAAAAACTGTTTTTT.

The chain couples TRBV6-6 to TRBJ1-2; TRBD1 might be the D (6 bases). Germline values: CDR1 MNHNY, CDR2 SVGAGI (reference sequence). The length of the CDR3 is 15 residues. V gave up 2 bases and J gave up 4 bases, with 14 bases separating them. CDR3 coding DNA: TGTGCCAGCAGTTACAGTAGGGGGTCCTCCTATGGCTACACCTTC. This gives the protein CASSYSRGSSYGYTF.

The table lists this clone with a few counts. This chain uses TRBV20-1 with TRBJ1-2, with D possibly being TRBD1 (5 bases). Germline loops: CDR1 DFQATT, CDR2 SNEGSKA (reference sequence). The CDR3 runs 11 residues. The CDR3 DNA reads TGCAGAGGCCAGGGAGGACATGGCTACACCTTC. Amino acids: CRGQGGHGYTF.

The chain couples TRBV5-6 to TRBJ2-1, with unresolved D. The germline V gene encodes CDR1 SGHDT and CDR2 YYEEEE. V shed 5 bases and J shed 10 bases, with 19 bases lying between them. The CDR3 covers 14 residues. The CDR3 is CASSSKGVRAEQFF. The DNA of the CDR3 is TGTGCCAGCAGTAGCAAGGGTGTAAGGGCAGAGCAGTTCTTC.

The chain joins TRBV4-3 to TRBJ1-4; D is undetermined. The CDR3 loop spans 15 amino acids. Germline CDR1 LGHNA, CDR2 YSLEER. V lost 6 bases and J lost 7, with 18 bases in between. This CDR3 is CASSQWEGGSEKLFF. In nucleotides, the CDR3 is TGCGCCAGCAGTCAATGGGAAGGTGGCAGTGAAAAACTGTTTTTT.

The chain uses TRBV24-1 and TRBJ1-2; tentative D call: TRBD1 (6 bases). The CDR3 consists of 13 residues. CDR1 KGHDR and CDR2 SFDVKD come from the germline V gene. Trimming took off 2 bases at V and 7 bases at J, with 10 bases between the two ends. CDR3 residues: CATSDSDSRGYTF. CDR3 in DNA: TGTGCCACCAGTGATTCGGACAGTCGTGGCTACACCTTC.

In DNA, the CDR3 is TGTGCCAGCAGCTTAGGAACAGGGGGAAATGGAAACACCATATATTTT. Translating gives CASSLGTGGNGNTIYF. This chain uses TRBV7-6 with TRBJ1-3; 8 positions agree with TRBD1. The CDR3 runs to 16 residues. The germline V gene has CDR1 SGHVS and CDR2 FNYEAQ. Trimming at V came to 1 base and at J to 3 bases, leaving 5 bases not matched to a gene.

The CDR3 bases are TGTGCCAGCAGCTTATCGGCGGGGGGGTGGACCTACAATGAGCAGTTCTTC. It codes for CASSLSAGGWTYNEQFF. The chain links TRBV7-2 to TRBJ2-1; 9 nucleotides line up with TRBD2. The junction had 7 bases not matched to a gene; V was cut back by 2 bases and J by 2 bases. This CDR3 has 17 residues. Germline-derived CDR1 and CDR2 are SGHTA and FQGNSA.

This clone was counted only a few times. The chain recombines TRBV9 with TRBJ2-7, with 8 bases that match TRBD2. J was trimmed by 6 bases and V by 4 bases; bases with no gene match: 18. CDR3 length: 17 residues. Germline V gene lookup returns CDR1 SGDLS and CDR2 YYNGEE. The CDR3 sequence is CASSHREGSGPRGEQYF. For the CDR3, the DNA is TGTGCCAGCAGCCACCGGGAGGGTAGCGGGCCGCGGGGCGAGCAGTACTTC.